One sample yielded the 25 T cell receptor beta chains listed below, sequenced in a study of CD8+ T cells in alopecia areata. Isolated RNA was reverse transcribed into cDNA used as the sequencing template. Profiling relied on immunoSEQ multiplex PCR, and the TCRdb table lists in-frame clones only, not all of them. This sample carries 150,000 to 200,000 clones, 50% to 60% of them seen once, and the ten largest clones take approximately 3.5%. Documented treatment: oral pan-JAK inhibitor, 5-10 mg twice daily. Sequencing was performed on CD4+ T cells sorted from blood, taken at week 4, from a patient treated with tofacitinib. The receptors here all came from a human donor with alopecia areata.

Details on this clone: This CDR3 is also generated by other DNA sequences in the sample. The rearrangement links TRBV7-2 to TRBJ1-6; D remains ambiguous. CDR3 length: 13 amino acids. Deletions cut 1 base from V and 8 bases from J, with 6 bases between. Germline values: CDR1 SGHTA, CDR2 FQGNSA. The CDR3: CASSLERDSPLHF. CDR3 DNA: TGTGCCAGCAGCTTAGAAAGGGATTCACCCCTCCACTTT. The full variable domain, completed using reference TRBV7-2 and TRBJ1-6, is GAGVSQSPSNKVTEKGKDVELRCDPISGHTALYWYRQSLGQGLEFLIYFQGNSAPDKSGLPSDRFSAERTGGSVSTLTIQRTQQEDSAVYLCASSLERDSPLHFGNGTRLTVT.

The V and J genes are TRBV27 and TRBJ1-6, with D possibly being TRBD1 (6 bases). Between the trimmed V and J ends, which lost 7 bases and 8 bases, there was a span of 12 bases. CDR3 length: 13 residues. Looked up from germline, CDR1 is MNHEY and CDR2 is SMNVEV (reference sequence). CDR3 sequence reads: CASMGTRDSPLHF. Written as DNA, the CDR3 is TGTGCCAGCATGGGGACAAGGGATTCACCCCTCCACTTT.

The V and J genes are TRBV5-1 and TRBJ1-4; possible D gene TRBD1, 6 bases. CDR1 SGHRS and CDR2 YFSETQ come from the germline V gene. This CDR3 is built from 14 residues. V lost 3 bases and J 8 bases, leaving 14 bases between the germline ends. The CDR3 sequence is CASSYGTHEEKLFF. CDR3 sequence (DNA): TGCGCCAGCAGCTACGGGACACACGAGGAAAAACTGTTTTTT.

The chain uses TRBV7-8 and TRBJ2-5, with TRBD1 matching over 9 bases. Germline-derived CDR1 and CDR2 are SGHVS and FQNEAQ. The ends lost 6 bases at V and 7 bases at J; junction bases unmatched: 9. The CDR3 runs to 14 residues. The CDR3 reads CASRKDRGLGTQYF. Here the CDR3 DNA reads TGTGCCAGCAGGAAGGACAGGGGACTGGGGACCCAGTACTTC.

CDR3 amino acids: CASSEGTGLNYGYTF. The CDR3 DNA sequence: TGTGCCAGCAGTGAGGGGACAGGGTTGAACTATGGCTACACCTTC. This chain connects TRBV25-1 to TRBJ1-2, with TRBD1 identical over 9 bases. V was clipped by 3 bases and J by 2 bases; unmatched bases: 4. Germline CDR1 and CDR2: MGHDK and SYGVNS. The CDR3 covers 15 residues.

The rearrangement links TRBV7-8 to TRBJ1-1; D remains unclear. Trimming shortened V by 1 base and J by 1 base, and 13 bases separated the two germline ends. CDR1 and CDR2 (germline): SGHVS, FQNEAQ. The CDR3 extends over 16 amino acids. CDR3 DNA sequence: TGTGCCAGCAGCTTAGTACCAGCCCCCAGGAACACTGAAGCTTTCTTT. It specifies CASSLVPAPRNTEAFF. The full variable domain, in which reference TRBV7-8 and TRBJ1-1 provide the parts outside the CDR3, is GAGVSQSPRYKVAKRGQDVALRCDPISGHVSLFWYQQALGQGPEFLTYFQNEAQLDKSGLPSDRFFAERPEGSVSTLKIQRTQQEDSAVYLCASSLVPAPRNTEAFFGQGTRLTVV.

The genes are TRBV14 and TRBJ1-2, with TRBD1 matching 12 bases. The germline gives CDR1 SGHDN, CDR2 FVKESK. This CDR3 has 18 residues. After removal of 2 bases from V and 5 bases from J, the junction contained 12 bases not matched to a gene. The CDR3 bases are TGTGCCAGCAGCCAAACCGGGACAGGGGGCCCGCTTCGGTATGGCTACACCTTC. This translates into CASSQTGTGGPLRYGYTF.

This clone came up once. The chain has TRBV7-8 and TRBJ1-2, with 10 bases matching TRBD1. The CDR3 runs to 14 residues. Germline V gene lookup returns CDR1 SGHVS and CDR2 FQNEAQ. The V segment lost 5 bases and the J segment 3 bases; nucleotides outside the gene matches: 3. CDR3 sequence reads: CASSRQGADYGYTF. The CDR3 bases are TGTGCCAGCAGCCGACAGGGGGCAGACTATGGCTACACCTTC.

V and J are TRBV4-2 and TRBJ2-4, with 8 nucleotides matching TRBD1. The germline V gene encodes CDR1 LGHNA and CDR2 YNFKEQ. The V gene end was trimmed by 0 bases and the J gene end by 8 bases; junction bases not matched to a gene: 6. This CDR3 is 15 amino acids long. This CDR3 reads CASSQEAGGPDIQYF. In nucleotides, the CDR3 is TGTGCCAGCAGCCAAGAGGCAGGGGGCCCGGACATTCAGTACTTC.

The V gene is TRBV6-5, the J gene TRBJ2-3; D uncertain. V was shortened by 2 bases and J by 1 base, with 7 bases between the two germline ends. The CDR3 consists of 14 residues. From germline, CDR1 is MNHEY and CDR2 SVGAGI. The CDR3 reads CASSYVLGTDTQYF. The CDR3, as DNA: TGTGCCAGCAGTTACGTGCTAGGCACAGATACGCAGTATTTT.

V is TRBV7-2 and J is TRBJ2-7; D possibly corresponds to TRBD2 (6 bases). V was shortened by 5 bases and J by 0 bases, with 17 bases between the two germline ends. The CDR3 covers 16 residues. Germline loops: CDR1 SGHTA, CDR2 FQGNSA. CDR3 sequence: CASSRSFFGSSYEQYF. DNA for the CDR3: TGTGCCAGCAGCCGATCGTTTTTCGGGAGCTCCTACGAGCAGTACTTC.

The table lists this clone with a few counts. This rearrangement joins TRBV2 to TRBJ2-3; 8 bases are a match to TRBD1. V gave up 3 bases and J gave up 5 bases; unmatched junction bases: 4. Germline V CDR1 and CDR2: SNHLY, FYNNEI. This CDR3 is built from 14 residues. CDR3 loop: CASSEQGAEDTQYF. The CDR3 bases are TGTGCCAGCAGTGAGCAGGGGGCGGAAGATACGCAGTATTTT.

This clone was recorded a few times. The CDR3 DNA is TGTGCCAGCAGCATCGGCGGACAGCTTATGGGCTACACCTTC. Translating gives CASSIGGQLMGYTF. This sequence joins TRBV7-2 and TRBJ1-2, with D maybe TRBD1 (6 bases). The CDR3 has 14 amino acids. The germline V and J ends were trimmed by 5 bases and 8 bases, with 18 bases remaining between them. From germline, CDR1 is SGHTA and CDR2 FQGNSA. Full variable domain (outside the CDR3, taken from reference TRBV7-2 and TRBJ1-2): GAGVSQSPSNKVTEKGKDVELRCDPISGHTALYWYRQSLGQGLEFLIYFQGNSAPDKSGLPSDRFSAERTGGSVSTLTIQRTQQEDSAVYLCASSIGGQLMGYTFGSGTRLTVV.

The chain couples TRBV4-1 to TRBJ2-5; tentatively, D is TRBD1 (5 bases). Germline loops: CDR1 MGHRA, CDR2 YSYEKL. The V and J ends lost 2 bases and 2 bases respectively, with 9 bases between them. The CDR3 has 14 residues. The CDR3 region is CASSQNDRQETQYF. CDR3 bases: TGCGCCAGCAGCCAAAACGACAGACAAGAGACCCAGTACTTC.

The chain joins TRBV27 to TRBJ2-5; 10 bases map to TRBD2. The germline gives CDR1 MNHEY, CDR2 SMNVEV (reference sequence). The CDR3 totals 17 residues. V dropped 3 bases and J dropped 4; count of bases not matched to a gene: 11. This CDR3 reads CASSLGIAGGGGETQYF. The CDR3 nucleotides read TGTGCCAGCAGTTTGGGAATAGCGGGGGGAGGAGGAGAGACCCAGTACTTC.

This clone is a singleton in its sample. J is TRBJ1-2 and V is TRBV30; D may be TRBD1 (6 bases). Germline lookup yields CDR1 GTSNPN and CDR2 SVGIG (reference sequence). The CDR3 totals 17 residues. V dropped 5 bases and J dropped 3 bases, with 25 bases sitting between them. The CDR3 protein is CAWRQPQGQFLDYGYTF. CDR3 nucleotides: TGTGCCTGGCGTCAGCCCCAGGGGCAGTTCTTGGACTATGGCTACACCTTC.

This clone has only a few counts. This chain uses TRBV29-1 with TRBJ1-1; a possible D gene is TRBD1 (5 bases). Trimming stripped 3 bases from V and 1 base from J, with 12 bases between. Germline CDR1 reads SQVTM; CDR2 reads ANQGSEA. The length of the CDR3 is 14 residues. CDR3 protein: CSVDLAGQNTEAFF. The CDR3 nucleotides are TGCAGCGTTGACCTAGCAGGACAGAACACTGAAGCTTTCTTT.

This clone was seen only once. V usage is TRBV27 and J usage is TRBJ1-2; TRBD1 might be the D (6 bases). V was trimmed by 7 bases and J by 4 bases, leaving 31 bases between them. CDR3 size: 19 residues. Germline V gives CDR1 MNHEY, CDR2 SMNVEV (reference sequence). The DNA for the CDR3 is TGTGCCAGCACCCCCCGGGCCGGCGGAGGAGGGGGATCGGTCTATGGCTACACCTTC. Translated: CASTPRAGGGGGSVYGYTF.

This clone was observed a handful of times. The chain links TRBV19 to TRBJ2-7; 9 positions agree with TRBD1. There are 14 residues in the CDR3. Germline V CDR1 and CDR2: LNHDA, SQIVND (reference sequence). The J segment lost 0 bases and the V segment lost 4 bases, leaving 1 base of the junction unmatched. The CDR3 sequence is CASSTQGASYEQYF. Written as DNA, the CDR3 is TGTGCCAGTAGTACACAGGGGGCCTCCTACGAGCAGTACTTC.

This clone was detected many times. CDR3 nucleotides: TGTGCCAGCTCCGGACTAGCGGGGGGCCAAGACACAGATACGCAGTATTTT. This sequence encodes CASSGLAGGQDTDTQYF. This sequence joins TRBV5-6 and TRBJ2-3; 14 bases map to TRBD2. With 7 bases clipped from V and 2 bases from J, the junction kept 9 bases outside the gene matches. The CDR3 extends over 17 amino acids. CDR1 SGHDT and CDR2 YYEEEE come from the germline V gene.

This clone was seen at least ten times. This chain joins TRBV13 and TRBJ1-4; D remains ambiguous. The V gene's germline CDR1 is PRHDT and CDR2 FYEKMQ (reference sequence). V lost 5 bases, J lost 7 bases, and 11 bases lay in between. The CDR3 totals 13 residues. CDR3 nucleotides: TGTGCCAGCAGCCCCCTGGGATCTGAAAAACTGTTTTTT. It is translated as CASSPLGSEKLFF.

The genes are TRBV2 and TRBJ1-6; TRBD1 matches at 7 bases. After removal of 7 bases from V and 5 bases from J, the junction contained 5 bases not matched to a gene. Germline-derived CDR1 and CDR2 are SNHLY and FYNNEI. CDR3 length: 14 amino acids. The DNA for the CDR3 is TGTGCCAGCACGATAGGACAGGATAATTCACCCCTCCACTTT. Residues: CASTIGQDNSPLHF.

This chain uses TRBV28 with TRBJ2-3, with a possible D match to TRBD2 (6 bases). The V and J ends lost 10 bases and 2 bases respectively, with 22 bases between them. Germline lookup yields CDR1 MDHEN and CDR2 SYDVKM. CDR3 length equals 16 residues. In nucleotides, the CDR3 is TGTGCCACCCGACGCGTCTGGCGGGGACTCACAGATACGCAGTATTTT. Its translation: CATRRVWRGLTDTQYF.

The chain links TRBV5-1 to TRBJ2-3; 12 positions agree with TRBD1. This CDR3 has 15 residues. V was pared by 3 bases and J by 5 bases, with 4 bases of the junction left unmatched. Looked up from germline, CDR1 is SGHRS and CDR2 is YFSETQ. The CDR3, as DNA: TGCGCCAGCAGCTCCCGGGACAGGGGGCTAGATACGCAGTATTTT. Translation: CASSSRDRGLDTQYF.

This chain uses TRBV7-2 with TRBJ1-6; the match to TRBD1 covers 8 bases. The length of the CDR3 is 16 residues. V lost 5 bases to trimming and J lost 10 bases; unmatched junction nucleotides: 13. The germline CDR1 and CDR2 sequences are SGHTA and FQGNSA. CDR3 sequence reads: CASSPAGQGSLSPLHF. The DNA of the CDR3 is TGTGCCAGCAGCCCCGCAGGACAGGGAAGTTTGTCACCCCTCCACTTT.